The clone carrying this TCR beta chain was counted between two and nine times. The data are from a study of blood T cell repertoires in COVID-19. Study at large: Specimens from acute and convalescent COVID-19 originated in the United States, Italy and Spain. The analysed material was cDNA or gDNA that came from T cells, B-cell-depleted T cells, or PBMCs.

This CDR3 contains 16 residues. The ends lost 2 bases at V and 7 bases at J; junction bases unmatched: 10. Germline loops: CDR1 MDHEN, CDR2 SYDVKM. Repertoires were generated with immunoSEQ multiplex PCR, while TCRdb's copy carries only in-frame clones and drops some. Here the sample spans fewer than 150,000 clones, 70% to 85% being singletons. This clonotype was obtained from a human donor with acute or convalescent COVID-19. The donor label of this sample is uncertain. Sequencing was performed on peripheral blood. V gene TRBV28 combines with J gene TRBJ2-1, with 8 bases fitting TRBD2. The CDR3 loop reads CASSLAGTSIENEQFF. The CDR3 DNA reads as TGTGCCAGCAGTTTAGCCGGGACTAGTATCGAGAATGAGCAGTTCTTC. Full variable domain (remainder filled in from reference TRBV28 and TRBJ2-1): DVKVTQSSRYLVKRTGEKVFLECVQDMDHENMFWYRQDPGLGLRLIYFSYDVKMKEKGDIPEGYSVSREKKERFSLILESASTNQTSMYLCASSLAGTSIENEQFFGPGTRLTVL.